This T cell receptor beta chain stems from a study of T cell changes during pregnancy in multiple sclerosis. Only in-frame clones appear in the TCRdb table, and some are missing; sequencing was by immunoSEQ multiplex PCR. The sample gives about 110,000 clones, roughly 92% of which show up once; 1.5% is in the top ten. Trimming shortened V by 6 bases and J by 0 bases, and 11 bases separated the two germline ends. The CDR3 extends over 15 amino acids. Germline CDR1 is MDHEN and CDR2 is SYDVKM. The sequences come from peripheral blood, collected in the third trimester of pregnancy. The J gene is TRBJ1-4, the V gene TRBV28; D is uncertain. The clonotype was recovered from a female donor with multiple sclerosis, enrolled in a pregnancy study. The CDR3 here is CASSFLGSTNEKLFF. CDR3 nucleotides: TGTGCCAGCAGCTTCCTCGGGTCAACTAATGAAAAACTGTTTTTT. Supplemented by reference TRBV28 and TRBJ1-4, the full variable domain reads DVKVTQSSRYLVKRTGEKVFLECVQDMDHENMFWYRQDPGLGLRLIYFSYDVKMKEKGDIPEGYSVSREKKERFSLILESASTNQTSMYLCASSFLGSTNEKLFFGSGTQLSVL.